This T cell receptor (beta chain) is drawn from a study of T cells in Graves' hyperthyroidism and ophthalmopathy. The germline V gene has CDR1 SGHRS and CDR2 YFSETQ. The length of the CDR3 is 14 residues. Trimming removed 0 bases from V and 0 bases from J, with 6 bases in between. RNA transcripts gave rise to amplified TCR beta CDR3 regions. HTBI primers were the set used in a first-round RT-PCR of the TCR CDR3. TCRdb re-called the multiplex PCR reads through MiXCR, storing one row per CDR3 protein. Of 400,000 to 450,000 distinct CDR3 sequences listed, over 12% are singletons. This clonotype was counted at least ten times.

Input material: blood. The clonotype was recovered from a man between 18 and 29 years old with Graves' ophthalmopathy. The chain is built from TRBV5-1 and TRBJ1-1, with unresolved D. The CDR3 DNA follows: TGCGCCAGCAGCTTGGACGGACTGAACACTGAAGCTTTCTTT. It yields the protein CASSLDGLNTEAFF.